What follows are 8 T cell receptor beta chains derived from one specimen sequenced in a study of T cells in localized non-small cell lung cancer (TCRdb year 2020). To prepare the library, the immunoSEQ multiplex PCR assay was applied. TCRdb took this table from immuneACCESS and kept in-frame rearrangements with V and J called. Such tables lack part of the clones; where checked against another copy, unresolved V genes explain under half of the gap, and the rest is unexplained. This sample holds 33,000 or so clones; roughly 80% were observed only once. The ten largest clones capture around 15% of the sample. Sequenced here: peripheral blood, sampled before any cancer treatment. All receptors come from a male donor at least 60 years old with stage III squamous cell lung carcinoma.

V is TRBV10-1 and J is TRBJ2-1, with 10 bases fitting TRBD2. V was clipped by 0 bases and J by 3 bases; unmatched bases: 2. The CDR3 consists of 16 residues. Germline loops: CDR1 WNHNN, CDR2 SYGVQD (reference sequence). The CDR3 DNA sequence: TGCGCCAGCAGTGAGTCGACTAGCGGGTTCTACAATGAGCAGTTCTTC. Translated, it gives CASSESTSGFYNEQFF.

The chain links TRBV9 to TRBJ1-1; D gene unclear. V lost 10 bases and J 1 base, leaving 8 bases between the germline ends. Per the germline V gene, CDR1 is SGDLS and CDR2 is YYNGEE. The CDR3 runs 11 residues. CDR3 amino acids: CARLGNTEAFF. The DNA of the CDR3 is TGTGCCCGACTAGGGAACACTGAAGCTTTCTTT.

The chain is built from TRBV2 and TRBJ1-6, with D tentatively TRBD1 (5 bases). This CDR3 has 15 amino acids. Between the trimmed V and J ends, which lost 3 bases and 0 bases, there was a span of 6 bases. Germline loops: CDR1 SNHLY, CDR2 FYNNEI. The CDR3 region is CASSEGVSYNSPLHF. CDR3 DNA sequence: TGTGCCAGCAGTGAGGGGGTCTCCTATAATTCACCCCTCCACTTT.

This chain connects TRBV19 to TRBJ2-7; the match to TRBD1 covers 7 bases. The germline gives CDR1 LNHDA, CDR2 SQIVND (reference sequence). The CDR3 has 14 residues. Germline trimming cut 5 bases from V and 5 bases from J; bases unmatched to any gene: 9. The CDR3 region has the DNA TGTGCCAGTAGTCGACAGGGAGCCGTGAACGAGCAGTACTTC. Its translation: CASSRQGAVNEQYF. The complete variable domain, with remaining parts taken from reference TRBV19 and TRBJ2-7, reads DGGITQSPKYLFRKEGQNVTLSCEQNLNHDAMYWYRQDPGQGLRLIYYSQIVNDFQKGDIAEGYSVSREKKESFPLTVTSAQKNPTAFYLCASSRQGAVNEQYFGPGTRLTVT.

The chain recombines TRBV7-2 with TRBJ2-5; D is ambiguous. The CDR3 covers 11 residues. V gave up 4 bases and J gave up 1 base, with 1 base separating them. Germline V gene data show CDR1 as SGHTA and CDR2 as FQGNSA. The CDR3 reads CASSSQETQYF. DNA of the CDR3: TGTGCCAGCAGCTCCCAAGAGACCCAGTACTTC.

The chain employs TRBV5-1 and TRBJ2-1, with 7 bases lining up with TRBD1. In germline, CDR1 is SGHRS, CDR2 YFSETQ. The CDR3 spans 15 residues. Trimming removed 3 bases from V and 5 bases from J; junction bases left unmatched: 8. The CDR3 sequence is CASSSSGTDHNEQFF. The CDR3, as DNA: TGCGCCAGCAGCTCTTCCGGGACAGACCACAATGAGCAGTTCTTC.

The J gene is TRBJ1-3, the V gene TRBV4-1; TRBD1 is a possible D gene (6 bases). The V gene lost 4 bases and the J gene lost 0 bases, with 10 bases spanning the gap. This CDR3 region has 15 residues. CDR1 is MGHRA and CDR2 is YSYEKL in the germline V gene. CDR3 amino acids: CASSRWDTSGNTIYF. As DNA, the CDR3 is TGCGCCAGCAGCCGATGGGACACCTCTGGAAACACCATATATTTT.

V gene TRBV12-5 combines with J gene TRBJ2-1; D gene ambiguous. The CDR3 length is 12 residues. Germline CDR1 reads LGHNT; CDR2 reads FRNRAP. Trimming removed 3 bases at V and 8 bases at J, with 8 bases between. As DNA, the CDR3 is TGTGCTAGTGGTTTATCAAGGGATGAGCAGTTCTTC. This gives the protein CASGLSRDEQFF.